The present TCR beta chain was sequenced within a study of metastatic and nonmetastatic thyroid tumors. Study-wide results and limits: Patients with malignant thyroid tumors reportedly had significantly higher TCR beta diversity than those with benign nodules, in blood and tumor.

Germline-derived CDR1 and CDR2 are SGHRS and YFSETQ. CDR3 length: 15 residues. Trimming shortened V by 0 bases and J by 1 base, and 10 bases separated the two germline ends. In this sample, this clone turned up many times. Its specificity is unknown. Source study methods: Using the CDR3 differences seen across clinicopathological groups, the authors built a distant-metastasis classifier for papillary thyroid cancer, which was meant to discriminate distant-metastatic patients. TCRdb redid the clone calls on the PCR reads using MiXCR. TCRdb, not the original authors, processed these V and J calls. The table lists about 59,000 clones, 15% to 20% of them singletons, with more than 9% in the top ten. Until they underwent thyroid surgery, no patient had received any treatment.

This TCR was recovered from a male donor with papillary thyroid cancer or a benign thyroid nodule (not recorded which). Some clones in this sample may be carry-over from other donors' samples. V is TRBV5-1 and J is TRBJ2-5, with D tentatively TRBD1 (6 bases). The material sequenced was blood. CDR3 sequence reads: CASSLAGVGQETQYF. The CDR3 bases are TGCGCCAGCAGCTTGGCAGGGGTGGGCCAAGAGACCCAGTACTTC.